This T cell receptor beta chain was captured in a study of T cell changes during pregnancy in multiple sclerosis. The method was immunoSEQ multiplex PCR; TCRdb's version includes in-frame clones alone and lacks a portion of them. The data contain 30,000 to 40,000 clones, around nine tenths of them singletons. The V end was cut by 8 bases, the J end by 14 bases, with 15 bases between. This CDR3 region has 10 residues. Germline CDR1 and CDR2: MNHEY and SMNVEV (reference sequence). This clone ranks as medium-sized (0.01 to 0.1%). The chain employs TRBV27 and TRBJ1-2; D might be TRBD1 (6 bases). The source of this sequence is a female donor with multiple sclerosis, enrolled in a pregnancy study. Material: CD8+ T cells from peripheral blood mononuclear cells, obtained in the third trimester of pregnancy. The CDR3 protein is CASHLLQGTF. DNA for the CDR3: TGTGCCAGCCACCTTCTACAGGGAACCTTC.